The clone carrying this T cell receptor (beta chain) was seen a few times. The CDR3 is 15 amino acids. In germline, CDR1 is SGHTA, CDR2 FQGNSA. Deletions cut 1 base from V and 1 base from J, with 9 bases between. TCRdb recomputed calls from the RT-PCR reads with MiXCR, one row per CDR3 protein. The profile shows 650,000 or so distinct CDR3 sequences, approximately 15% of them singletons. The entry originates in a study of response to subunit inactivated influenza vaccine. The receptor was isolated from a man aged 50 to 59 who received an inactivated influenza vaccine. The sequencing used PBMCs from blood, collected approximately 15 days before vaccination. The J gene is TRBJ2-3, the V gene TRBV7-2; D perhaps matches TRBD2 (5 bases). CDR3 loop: CASSLGRGRTDTQYF. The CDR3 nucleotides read TGTGCCAGCAGCTTAGGTCGGGGTCGCACAGATACGCAGTATTTT.